The clone carrying this T cell receptor beta chain has just a few counts. Its antigen is unknown. The study ran its PCR with 60 Vbeta and 13 Jbeta primers. Sequencing was performed with immunoSEQ multiplex PCR; in TCRdb, only in-frame clones are kept and a portion is missing. Of about 180,000 clones listed, about four fifths are singletons. This specimen belongs to a study of cytomegalovirus exposure and HLA in healthy donors. Across the study: Most genotyped donors, roughly 80% of about 360, had Caucasian-associated genetic ancestry. Study outcomes and limitations: For cytomegalovirus status, the classifier reportedly gave diagnoses with high specificity and sensitivity. Later on, analysis showed that most CMV-associated TCR beta chains appeared to be HLA-restricted.

Germline CDR1 reads KGHSH; CDR2 reads LQKENI. The V end was cut by 2 bases, the J end by 4 bases, with 14 bases between. The CDR3 has 15 residues. The TCR comes from a woman between 25 and 40 years old in good health and CMV-seronegative. Sequenced material: PBMCs. The chain employs TRBV18 and TRBJ1-1; maybe TRBD1 (5 bases). The CDR3 DNA reads TGTGCCAGCTCACCAGGGGATGGGGCCCGCACTGAAGCTTTCTTT. Translating gives CASSPGDGARTEAFF.